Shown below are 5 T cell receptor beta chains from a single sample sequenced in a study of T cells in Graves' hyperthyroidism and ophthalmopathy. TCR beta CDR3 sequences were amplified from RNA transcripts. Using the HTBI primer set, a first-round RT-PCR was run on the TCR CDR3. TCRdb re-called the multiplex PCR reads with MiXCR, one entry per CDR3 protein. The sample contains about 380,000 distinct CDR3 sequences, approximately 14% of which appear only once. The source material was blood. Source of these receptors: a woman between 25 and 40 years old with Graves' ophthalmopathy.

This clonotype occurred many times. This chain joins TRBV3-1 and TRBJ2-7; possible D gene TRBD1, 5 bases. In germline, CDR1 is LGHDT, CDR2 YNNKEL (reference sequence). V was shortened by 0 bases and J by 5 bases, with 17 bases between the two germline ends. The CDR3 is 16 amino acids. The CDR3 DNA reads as TGTGCCAGCAGCCAAGATCCAGGTCCCCAAGGGGACGAGCAGTACTTC. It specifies CASSQDPGPQGDEQYF.

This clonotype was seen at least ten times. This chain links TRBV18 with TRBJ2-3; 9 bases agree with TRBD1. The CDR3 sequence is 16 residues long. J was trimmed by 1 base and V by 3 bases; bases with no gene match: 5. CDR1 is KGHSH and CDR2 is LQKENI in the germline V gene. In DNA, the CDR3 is TGTGCCAGCTCACCGTTACAGGGGGCCGGCACAGATACGCAGTATTTT. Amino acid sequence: CASSPLQGAGTDTQYF.

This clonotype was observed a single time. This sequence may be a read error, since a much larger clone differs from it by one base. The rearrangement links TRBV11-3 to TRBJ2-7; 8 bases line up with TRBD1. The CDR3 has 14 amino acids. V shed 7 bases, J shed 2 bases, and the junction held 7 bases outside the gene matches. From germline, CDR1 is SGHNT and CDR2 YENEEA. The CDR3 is CASNRGQGTYEQYF. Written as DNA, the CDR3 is TGTGCCAGCAACAGAGGACAGGGAACCTACGAGCAGTACTTC.

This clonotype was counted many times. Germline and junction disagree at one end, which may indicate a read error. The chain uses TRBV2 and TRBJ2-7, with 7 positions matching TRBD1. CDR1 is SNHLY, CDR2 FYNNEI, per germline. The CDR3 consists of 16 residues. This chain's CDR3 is CASSDHPGQSTYKQYF. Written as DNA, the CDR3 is TGTGCCAGCAGTGATCACCCGGGACAGTCCACCTACAAGCAGTACTTC.

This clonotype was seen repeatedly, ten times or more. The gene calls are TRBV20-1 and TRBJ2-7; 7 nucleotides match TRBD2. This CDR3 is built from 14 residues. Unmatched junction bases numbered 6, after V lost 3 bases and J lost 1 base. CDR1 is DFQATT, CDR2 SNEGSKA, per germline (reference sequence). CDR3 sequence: CSASVAGLSYEQYF. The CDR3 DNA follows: TGCAGTGCTAGCGTAGCGGGTCTGTCCTACGAGCAGTACTTC.